Shown below are 20 T cell receptor beta chains from a single sample sequenced in a study of early T cells in non-severe SARS-CoV-2 infection. TCRdb re-analysed the 5' RACE reads in MiXCR, keeping a single row per CDR3 protein. The sample lists more than 90,000 distinct CDR3 sequences; 8% to 13% were seen once. Sequencing used whole blood. Every receptor here comes from an adult who was a healthcare worker with PCR-confirmed SARS-CoV-2 infection or an uninfected control (not recorded which).

This clonotype was counted at least ten times. The V gene is TRBV19, the J gene TRBJ2-2; possible D gene TRBD2, 6 bases. Per germline, CDR1 LNHDA and CDR2 SQIVND (reference sequence). Trimming shortened V by 5 bases and J by 0 bases, and 10 bases separated the two germline ends. The CDR3 totals 15 residues. CDR3 residues: CASSPGTSNTGELFF. CDR3 sequence (DNA): TGTGCCAGTAGTCCCGGGACTTCGAACACCGGGGAGCTGTTTTTT.

This clonotype was seen ten or more times. CDR3 amino acids: CASSDQDYEQYF. The CDR3 DNA reads TGTGCCAGCAGTGACCAGGACTACGAGCAGTACTTC. The rearrangement joins TRBV6-1 to TRBJ2-7; D uncertain. Per germline, CDR1 MNHNS and CDR2 SASEGT. The CDR3 length is 12 residues. Trimming removed 3 bases from V and 3 bases from J, with 6 bases in between.

This clonotype was seen ten or more times. V and J are TRBV28 and TRBJ2-2; TRBD1 matches 10 bases. This CDR3 contains 13 residues. CDR1 MDHEN and CDR2 SYDVKM come from the germline V gene. After removal of 9 bases from V and 6 bases from J, the junction contained 4 bases not matched to a gene. The CDR3 loop is CASGTGVPGELFF. In DNA form, the CDR3 reads TGTGCCAGTGGGACAGGGGTTCCCGGGGAGCTGTTTTTT.

This clonotype was found a few times. The chain is built from TRBV6-6 and TRBJ2-1; TRBD2 agrees at 12 bases. Germline V lookup: CDR1 MNHNY, CDR2 SVGAGI (reference sequence). The CDR3 runs 15 residues. Unmatched junction bases numbered 6, after V lost 5 bases and J lost 7 bases. CDR3 residues: CASSTSSGRGNEQFF. The CDR3 coding sequence is TGTGCCAGCAGTACCTCTAGCGGGAGGGGGAATGAGCAGTTCTTC.

There are a few counts of this clonotype. This chain uses TRBV20-1 with TRBJ2-3; TRBD1 agrees at 9 bases. CDR1 and CDR2 (germline): DFQATT, SNEGSKA (reference sequence). After removal of 4 bases from V and 1 base from J, the junction contained 6 bases not matched to a gene. The CDR3 runs to 15 residues. CDR3 sequence reads: CSANWDRDRTDTQYF. The CDR3 DNA sequence: TGCAGTGCTAATTGGGACAGGGACCGCACAGATACGCAGTATTTT.

V and J are TRBV5-1 and TRBJ1-1; tentatively, D is TRBD1 (6 bases). Trimming shortened V by 2 bases and J by 3 bases, and 11 bases separated the two germline ends. The germline V gene has CDR1 SGHRS and CDR2 YFSETQ. The CDR3 runs to 14 residues. The CDR3 DNA reads as TGCGCCAGCAGCTTCGGCAGGGGAGACACTGAAGCTTTCTTT. Protein product: CASSFGRGDTEAFF.

This chain joins TRBV20-1 and TRBJ1-1, with 8 bases lining up with TRBD1. Trimming took 5 bases from V and 10 from J; bases not matched to a gene: 15. The V gene's germline CDR1 is DFQATT and CDR2 SNEGSKA (reference sequence). This CDR3 region has 14 residues. The CDR3 sequence: CSASEGRTGSGAFF. CDR3 bases: TGCAGTGCTTCTGAGGGGCGGACAGGGAGCGGAGCTTTCTTT.

Only a few counts were recorded for this clonotype. The rearrangement joins TRBV4-1 to TRBJ2-5; D gene ambiguous. The germline CDR1 and CDR2 sequences are MGHRA and YSYEKL. CDR3 length equals 14 residues. V was cut by 3 bases and J by 5 bases, with 13 bases left in between. The CDR3 bases are TGCGCCAGCAGCCAGACCGTCAGGACGGAGACCCAGTACTTC. This sequence encodes CASSQTVRTETQYF.

This clonotype was detected many times. The chain links TRBV19 to TRBJ2-3; TRBD2 matches at 12 bases. The CDR3 is 15 residues long. The V gene end was trimmed by 4 bases and the J gene end by 4 bases; junction bases not matched to a gene: 3. Germline V gives CDR1 LNHDA, CDR2 SQIVND (reference sequence). Here the CDR3 DNA reads TGTGCCAGTAGTACTAGCGGGGGGGCCTCAGATACGCAGTATTTT. Translated: CASSTSGGASDTQYF.

This clonotype has just a few counts. This chain connects TRBV2 to TRBJ2-6; D uncertain. Germline V gene data show CDR1 as SNHLY and CDR2 as FYNNEI. The CDR3 has 15 residues. Between the trimmed V and J ends, which lost 1 base and 2 bases, there was a span of 6 bases. This CDR3 reads CASSEEGTGANVLTF. Written as DNA, the CDR3 is TGTGCCAGCAGTGAAGAAGGTACTGGGGCCAACGTCCTGACTTTC.

This clonotype was observed a few times. The chain is built from TRBV3-1 and TRBJ1-5; D gene uncertain. The germline V and J ends were trimmed by 0 bases and 3 bases, with 6 bases remaining between them. The CDR3 is 14 residues long. Germline V gives CDR1 LGHDT, CDR2 YNNKEL (reference sequence). CDR3 sequence (DNA): TGTGCCAGCAGCCAAGAGGTCGTCAATCAGCCCCAGCATTTT. This gives the protein CASSQEVVNQPQHF.

Turning to this clonotype: This may be a read error, as it is one base from a much larger clone. The CDR3 loop reads CASSQAGGWASYEQYF. Written as DNA, the CDR3 is TGTGCCAGCAGCCAAGCCGGTGGGTGGGCGTCCTACGAGCAGTACTTC. The chain joins TRBV3-1 to TRBJ2-7; D is unclear. CDR3 length: 16 amino acids. Germline CDR1 reads LGHDT; CDR2 reads YNNKEL (reference sequence). The V gene lost 1 base and the J gene lost 1 base, with 14 bases spanning the gap.

The J gene is TRBJ2-1, the V gene TRBV20-1, with a weak D call TRBD1 (5 bases). CDR3 length equals 15 residues. Trimming took off 1 base at V and 3 bases at J, with 13 bases between the two ends. Germline CDR1 and CDR2: DFQATT and SNEGSKA (reference sequence). CDR3 region: CSARVGREGYNEQFF. The CDR3 nucleotides read TGCAGTGCTAGAGTGGGCAGGGAAGGCTACAATGAGCAGTTCTTC.

This clonotype appeared many times. The junction departs from germline at one end; a sequencing error may be responsible. The V and J genes are TRBV6-5 and TRBJ1-1; the D gene is possibly TRBD1 (6 bases). The length of the CDR3 is 13 residues. Germline-derived CDR1 and CDR2 are MNHEY and SVGAGI. CDR3 in amino acids: CASTYRVHTEAFF. DNA for the CDR3: TGTGCCAGCACTTACAGGGTGCACACTGAAGCTTTCTTT.

This clonotype was found many times. The rearrangement links TRBV7-9 to TRBJ1-1; 8 nucleotides agree with TRBD1. The germline V gene encodes CDR1 SEHNR and CDR2 FQNEAQ (reference sequence). This CDR3 contains 17 residues. V shed 6 bases and J 7 bases; nucleotides not matched to a gene: 19. The CDR3 coding sequence is TGTGCCAGCAGTTTCTCCCCAGGGGGCCCCTGGCTCCTTGAAGCTTTCTTT. Translation gives CASSFSPGGPWLLEAFF.

The J gene is TRBJ2-3, the V gene TRBV7-8, with D possibly being TRBD2 (5 bases). V was pared by 3 bases and J by 3 bases, with 10 bases between. Germline V gives CDR1 SGHVS, CDR2 FQNEAQ. The CDR3 length is 14 residues. The CDR3 loop reads CASSFTRTTDTQYF. DNA of the CDR3: TGTGCCAGCAGCTTTACGAGGACTACAGATACGCAGTATTTT. Together with reference TRBV7-8 and TRBJ2-3, the CDR3 gives the full variable domain: GAGVSQSPRYKVAKRGQDVALRCDPISGHVSLFWYQQALGQGPEFLTYFQNEAQLDKSGLPSDRFFAERPEGSVSTLKIQRTQQEDSAVYLCASSFTRTTDTQYFGPGTRLTVL.

This clonotype has a count of ten or more. The chain links TRBV6-5 to TRBJ1-3; tentatively, D is TRBD1 (5 bases). The CDR3 is 14 amino acids. The germline V and J ends were trimmed by 7 bases and 0 bases, with 10 bases remaining between them. Germline CDR1 reads MNHEY; CDR2 reads SVGAGI. The CDR3 DNA follows: TGTGCCAGCACCGGGGGAGGCTCTGGAAACACCATATATTTT. Encoded protein: CASTGGGSGNTIYF.

This chain links TRBV6-1 with TRBJ2-7; 7 nucleotides agree with TRBD1. This CDR3 has 14 residues. The germline V gene encodes CDR1 MNHNS and CDR2 SASEGT. After removal of 4 bases from V and 0 bases from J, the junction contained 3 bases not matched to a gene. The CDR3 here is CASSGDRASYEQYF. The CDR3 DNA is TGTGCCAGCAGTGGCGACAGGGCCTCCTACGAGCAGTACTTC.

In its sample, this clonotype was seen many times. The chain is built from TRBV24-1 and TRBJ2-1; D call uncertain. The CDR3 sequence is 14 residues long. From germline, CDR1 is KGHDR and CDR2 SFDVKD. Trimming removed 2 bases from V and 3 bases from J, with 7 bases in between. The CDR3, as DNA: TGTGCCACCAGTGATTGGGCAGACTACAATGAGCAGTTCTTC. It codes for CATSDWADYNEQFF.

In its sample, this clonotype was seen many times. V and J are TRBV7-3 and TRBJ2-1; a weak D match, TRBD1 (5 bases). The CDR3 loop spans 12 amino acids. Trimming removed 6 bases at V and 6 bases at J, with 9 bases between. CDR1 and CDR2 (germline): SGHTA, FQGTGA. CDR3 sequence (DNA): TGTGCCAGCAGTTTAGGGGTCAATGAGCAGTTCTTC. It translates to CASSLGVNEQFF. Combining the CDR3 with reference TRBV7-3 and TRBJ2-1 gives the whole variable domain GAGVSQTPSNKVTEKGKYVELRCDPISGHTALYWYRQSLGQGPEFLIYFQGTGAADDSGLPNDRFFAVRPEGSVSTLKIQRTERGDSAVYLCASSLGVNEQFFGPGTRLTVL.